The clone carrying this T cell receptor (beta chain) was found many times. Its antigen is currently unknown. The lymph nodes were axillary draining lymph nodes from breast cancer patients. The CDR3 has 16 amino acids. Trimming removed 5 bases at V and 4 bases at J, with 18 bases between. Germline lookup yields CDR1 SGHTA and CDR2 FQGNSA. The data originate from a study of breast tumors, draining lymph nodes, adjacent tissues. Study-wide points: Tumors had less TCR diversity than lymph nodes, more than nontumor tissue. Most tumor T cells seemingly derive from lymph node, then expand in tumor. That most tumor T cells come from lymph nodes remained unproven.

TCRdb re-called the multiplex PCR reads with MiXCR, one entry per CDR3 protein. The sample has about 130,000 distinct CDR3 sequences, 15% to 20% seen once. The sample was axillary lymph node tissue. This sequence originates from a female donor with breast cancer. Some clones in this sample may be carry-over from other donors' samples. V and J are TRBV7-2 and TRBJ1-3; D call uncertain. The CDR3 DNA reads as TGTGCCAGCAGCCCGACCCTAATTGGGTTAGGAAACACCATATATTTT. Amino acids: CASSPTLIGLGNTIYF. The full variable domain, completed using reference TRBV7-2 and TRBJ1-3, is GAGVSQSPSNKVTEKGKDVELRCDPISGHTALYWYRQSLGQGLEFLIYFQGNSAPDKSGLPSDRFSAERTGGSVSTLTIQRTQQEDSAVYLCASSPTLIGLGNTIYFGEGSWLTVV.